This TCR beta chain was documented in a study of CD4 T cells in relation to SARS-CoV-2 and coronaviruses. Study information: Convalescent donors were aged about 21 to 80, with median approximately 39 years. Crossreactive spike epitopes shared across donors were mapped to their HLA restriction.

Naive and memory CD4+ T cells were separated from cryopreserved PBMCs. Regarding the study as a whole: The assay detects memory recall responses, not culture-primed primary responses.

As for this clone: The antigen is not known.

TCRdb's table, derived via immunoSEQ multiplex PCR, lists solely in-frame clones and lacks some. Of tens of thousands of clones in the sample, about 91% are singletons; the top ten hold around 0.41%. Trimming cost V 4 bases and J 4 bases; bases outside gene matches: 8. CDR3 size: 15 residues. The V gene's germline CDR1 is MDHEN and CDR2 SYDVKM. The sequenced material came from naive CD4+ T cells from PBMCs. Subset described: naive CD4+ T cells isolated by negative enrichment. The origin of this receptor is an adult with COVID-19. The chain recombines TRBV28 with TRBJ2-7; 9 bases align to TRBD1. The CDR3 region is CASSSGTGRLYEQYF. CDR3 DNA sequence: TGTGCCAGCAGTTCCGGGACAGGGAGATTGTACGAGCAGTACTTC. Based on the CDR3 plus reference TRBV28 and TRBJ2-7, the full variable domain is DVKVTQSSRYLVKRTGEKVFLECVQDMDHENMFWYRQDPGLGLRLIYFSYDVKMKEKGDIPEGYSVSREKKERFSLILESASTNQTSMYLCASSSGTGRLYEQYFGPGTRLTVT.